This TCR beta chain was identified during a study of T cell repertoires in cytomegalovirus infection. Study details: HLA-B-restricted CMV epitopes that are well studied, plus recently identified HLA-C-restricted ones, were used by the study. Indicated by public TCR beta signatures were CMV infection and matching HLA type. Study-wide findings and caveats: Identification of carriers of CMV plus the relevant HLA was performed using cumulative public TCR beta family frequency. HLA-C-restricted CMV-specific TCR beta clonotypes prevailed in the ex vivo response.

Trimming stripped 0 bases from V and 1 base from J, with 11 bases between. Germline V lookup: CDR1 SGDLS, CDR2 YYNGEE. CDR3 size: 16 residues. This clonotype turned up a few times. Its antigen is not known. Via MiXCR, TCRdb re-called the reads, giving one row per CDR3 protein. The sample comprises 650,000 to 900,000 distinct CDR3 sequences, under 35% of which are singletons, and approximately 14% rests with the top ten. This TCR was recovered from a human donor in good health (CMV status not recorded). Some clones in this sample may be carry-over from other donors' samples. This sample comprised cultured CD8+ T cells from PBMCs, obtained from culture after CMV antigen stimulation. The V call is TRBV9, the J call TRBJ2-1, with D possibly called TRBD1 or TRBD2 (6 bases each). Here the CDR3 DNA reads TGTGCCAGCAGCGTAGTAGGAGGGGGGTCCTACAATGAGCAGTTCTTC. This encodes CASSVVGGGSYNEQFF.